The TCR beta chain under discussion was sequenced for a study of shared clonotypes between healthy human individuals. Study-level findings and limits: Relative to clonotypes present in all four donors, those not shared had lower generation probabilities.

The input for sorted-subset replicate PCRs was approximately 210 ng DNA, tens of thousands of T cell genomes. Generated by immunoSEQ multiplex PCR, the TCRdb table keeps only in-frame clones and is missing some. The data contain about 1.5 million clones, 95% to 99% of them singletons. As regards this clone: Its antigen is undetermined.

Adults of Caucasian background living in Nashville, Tennessee made up all donors. Into CD45RA+ naive and CD45RA-negative memory subsets, the CD4+ cells were split. Sequencing input: naive CD4+ T cells sorted from blood. The subset denotes: CD45RA+ positively selected. This clonotype was obtained from a man younger than 40 in good health.

The CDR3: CASSRALVVETSDYEQYF. In DNA form, the CDR3 reads TGCGCCAGCAGCCGGGCTTTAGTAGTAGAGACTAGCGACTACGAGCAGTACTTC. The chain carries TRBV4-3 and TRBJ2-7; TRBD2 aligns across 8 bases. The CDR3 loop spans 18 amino acids. Germline loops: CDR1 LGHNA, CDR2 YSLEER. With V trimmed by 4 bases and J by 3 bases, 17 bases remained unmatched.